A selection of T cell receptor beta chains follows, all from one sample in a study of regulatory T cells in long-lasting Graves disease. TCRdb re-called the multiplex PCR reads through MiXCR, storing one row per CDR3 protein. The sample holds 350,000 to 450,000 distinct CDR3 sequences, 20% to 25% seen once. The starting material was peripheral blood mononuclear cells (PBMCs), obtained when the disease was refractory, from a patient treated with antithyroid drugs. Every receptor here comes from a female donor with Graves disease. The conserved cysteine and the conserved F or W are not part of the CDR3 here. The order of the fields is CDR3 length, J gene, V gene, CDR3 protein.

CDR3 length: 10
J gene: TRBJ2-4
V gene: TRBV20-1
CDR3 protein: SAPKGFDIQY

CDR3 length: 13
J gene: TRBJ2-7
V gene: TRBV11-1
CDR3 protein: ASSLAAGARYEQY

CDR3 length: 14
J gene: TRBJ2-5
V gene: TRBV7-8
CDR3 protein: ASSLARLAGAETQY

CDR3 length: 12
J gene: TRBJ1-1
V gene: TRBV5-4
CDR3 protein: ASSIQGVRGRTF

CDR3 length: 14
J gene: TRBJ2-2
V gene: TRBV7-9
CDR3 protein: ASSLLGPANTGELF

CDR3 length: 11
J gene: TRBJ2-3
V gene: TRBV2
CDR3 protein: ASSWGIKDTQY

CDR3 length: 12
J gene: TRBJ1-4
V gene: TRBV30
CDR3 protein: AWSPRYGDEKLF

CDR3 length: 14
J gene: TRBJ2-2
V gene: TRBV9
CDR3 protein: ASRRGGGANTGELF

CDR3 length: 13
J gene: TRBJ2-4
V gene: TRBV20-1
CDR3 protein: SAVRGELAKNIQY

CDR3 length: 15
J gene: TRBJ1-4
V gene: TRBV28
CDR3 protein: ASSLPGRGGSNEKLF

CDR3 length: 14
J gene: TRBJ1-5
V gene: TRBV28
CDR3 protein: ASGWEKGTVNQPQH

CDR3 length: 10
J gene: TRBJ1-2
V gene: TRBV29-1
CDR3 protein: SVSPGNSGYT

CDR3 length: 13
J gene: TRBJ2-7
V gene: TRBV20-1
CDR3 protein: SARDFRGAAYEQY

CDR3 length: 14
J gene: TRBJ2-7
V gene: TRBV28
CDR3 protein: ASSPAGPIISYEQY

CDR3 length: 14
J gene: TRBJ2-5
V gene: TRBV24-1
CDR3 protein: ATSDQTRTGMETQY

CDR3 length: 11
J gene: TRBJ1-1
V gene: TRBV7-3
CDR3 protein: ASGHGSGTEAF

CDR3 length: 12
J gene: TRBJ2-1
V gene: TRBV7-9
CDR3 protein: ASSFLAEYNEQF

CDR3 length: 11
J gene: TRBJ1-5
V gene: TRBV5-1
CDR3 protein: ASSLDANQPQH

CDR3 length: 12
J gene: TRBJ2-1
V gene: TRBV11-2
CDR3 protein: ASSRRAGGNEQF

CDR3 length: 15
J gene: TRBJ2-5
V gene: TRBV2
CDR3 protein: ASGEGPAVGILETQY

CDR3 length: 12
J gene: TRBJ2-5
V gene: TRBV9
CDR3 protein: ASSRDHGQETQY

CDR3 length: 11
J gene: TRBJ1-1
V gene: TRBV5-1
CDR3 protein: ASSLVLGDSAF

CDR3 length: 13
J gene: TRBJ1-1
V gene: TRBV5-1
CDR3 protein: ASSLLAGGNTEAF

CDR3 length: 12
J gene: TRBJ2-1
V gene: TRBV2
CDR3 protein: ASSAGTGGGEQF

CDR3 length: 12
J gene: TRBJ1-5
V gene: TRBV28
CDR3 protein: ASSLRPDWQPQH

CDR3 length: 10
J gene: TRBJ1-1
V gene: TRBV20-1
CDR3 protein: SEDRGGTEAF

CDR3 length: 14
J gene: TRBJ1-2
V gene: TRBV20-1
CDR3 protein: SARTTETGQPYGYT